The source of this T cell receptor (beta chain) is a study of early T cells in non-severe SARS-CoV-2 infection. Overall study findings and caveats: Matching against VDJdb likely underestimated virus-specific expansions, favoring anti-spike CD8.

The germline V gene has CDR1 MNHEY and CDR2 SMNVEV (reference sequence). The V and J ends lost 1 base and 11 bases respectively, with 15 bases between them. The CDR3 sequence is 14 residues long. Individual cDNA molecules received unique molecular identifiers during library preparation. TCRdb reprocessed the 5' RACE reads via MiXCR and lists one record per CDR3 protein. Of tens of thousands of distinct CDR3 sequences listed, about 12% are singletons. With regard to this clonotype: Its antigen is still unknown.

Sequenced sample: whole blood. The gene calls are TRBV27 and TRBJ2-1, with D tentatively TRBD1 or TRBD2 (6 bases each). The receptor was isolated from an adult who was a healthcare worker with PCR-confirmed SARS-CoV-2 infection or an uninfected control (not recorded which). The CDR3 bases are TGTGCCAGCAGTTTATTCTCCCTCGGGGGCCAGCAGTTCTTC. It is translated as CASSLFSLGGQQFF.